Listed below are T cell receptor beta chains from one sample, sequenced in a study of blood T cells in healthy people across ages. TCRdb fed the 5' RACE reads into MiXCR, producing one record per CDR3 protein. The repertoire includes some 900,000 distinct CDR3 sequences, roughly 48% of them detected once, and under 15% sits in the top ten. Source material: blood. The receptor set was obtained from a man aged 25 to 40 in good health. CDR3s include the opening cysteine and the closing phenylalanine or tryptophan. A D gene is named only where the DNA matches it firmly. Rows give clone size only sometimes, using once, few, many, or a class for an expanded clone.

TRBV9	NA	TRBJ2-1	NA	TGTGCCAACAGCGGAAGTTACAAGAATGAGCAGTTCTTC	CANSGSYKNEQFF
TRBV4-2	NA	TRBJ1-3	TRBD1	TGTGCCAGCAGCCGAGCTACAGGGGCTGGAAACACCATATATTTT	CASSRATGAGNTIYF
TRBV3-1	NA	TRBJ1-5	NA	TGTGCCAGCAGCCAAGGGGAGCAGCCCCAGCATTTT	CASSQGEQPQHF
TRBV5-1	few	TRBJ2-5	TRBD1	TGCGCCAGCAGCTCCCTGACAGGGCAAGAGACCCAGTACTTC	CASSSLTGQETQYF
TRBV5-4	many	TRBJ1-1	TRBD1	TGTGCCAGCAGACGACAGGGTAACACTGAAGCTTTCTTT	CASRRQGNTEAFF
TRBV11-2	NA	TRBJ2-1	TRBD1	TGTGCCAGCAGCGCCTGGGGACAGGTGGTCGATGAGCAGTTCTTC	CASSAWGQVVDEQFF
TRBV20-1	NA	TRBJ2-7	TRBD2	TGCAGTGCTAGAGATGCGGGGGAATACTACGAGCAGTACTTC	CSARDAGEYYEQYF
TRBV10-3	NA	TRBJ2-7	NA	TGTGCCATCAGTGAAGTCCATGAGCAGTACTTC	CAISEVHEQYF
TRBV24-1	NA	TRBJ1-3	TRBD1	TGTGCCACCAGTGACCCGGACAGGGCAGGAAACACCCTATATTTT	CATSDPDRAGNTLYF
TRBV25-1	many	TRBJ1-4	NA	TGTGCCAGCAGTGAATCCAGTGGCACATCTAATGAAAAACTGTTTTTT	CASSESSGTSNEKLFF
TRBV4-1	once	TRBJ1-2	NA	TGCGCCAGCAGCCAAGTTGATCCGCTGAACTATGGCTACACCTTC	CASSQVDPLNYGYTF
TRBV12-3/TRBV12-4	few	TRBJ2-7	TRBD1	TGTGCCAGCAGTATAAAAGGACAGGGGCACCCCTACGAGCAGTACTTC	CASSIKGQGHPYEQYF
TRBV5-6	NA	TRBJ2-3	NA	TGTGCCAGCAGCTTGGCCCCCAGGTGGAGGCTAAGCACAGATACGCAGTATTTT	CASSLAPRWRLSTDTQYF
TRBV14	NA	TRBJ2-7	NA	TGTGCCAGCAGCCACGCGAGTGAGCAGTACTTC	CASSHASEQYF
TRBV11-2	NA	TRBJ2-1	TRBD2	TGTGCCAGCTCCTTTTCTAGTCGGGGGGAGGTTGAGCAGTTCTTC	CASSFSSRGEVEQFF
TRBV7-2	NA	TRBJ1-5	NA	TGTGCCAGTAGCCTGGACTTTGGGGACAATCAGCCCCAGCATTTT	CASSLDFGDNQPQHF
TRBV4-1	few	TRBJ2-4	NA	TGCGCCAGCAGCCAAACGGGGCTCTTGCAAGAGCAGTACTTC	CASSQTGLLQEQYF
TRBV20-1	few	TRBJ2-7	NA	TGCAGTGCTAGAAGGTCGGGACTTTCCTACGAGCAGTACTTC	CSARRSGLSYEQYF
TRBV11-2	NA	TRBJ2-2	TRBD2	TGTGCCAGCACCACGGGACTAGCGGGCACCGGGGAGCTGTTTTTT	CASTTGLAGTGELFF
TRBV5-1	NA	TRBJ2-3	TRBD2	TGCGCCAGCGGGCTAGCGGGGGGAACCACAGATACGCAGTATTTT	CASGLAGGTTDTQYF
TRBV6-2/TRBV6-3	once	TRBJ1-6	NA	TGTGCCAGCAGTTACGGGACGGCCGATCTTAATTCACCCCTCCACTTT	CASSYGTADLNSPLHF
TRBV19	NA	TRBJ2-5	NA	TGTGCCAGTAGTATAGGCGAACAAGAGACCCAGTACTTC	CASSIGEQETQYF
TRBV10-2	NA	TRBJ2-7	NA	TGCGCCAGCAGTGCCGCGGGGCGCGGGTACGAGCAGTACTTC	CASSAAGRGYEQYF
TRBV7-2	NA	TRBJ1-1	NA	TGTGCCAGCAGCTTAGTGGTCAGATACACTGAAGCTTTCTTT	CASSLVVRYTEAFF
TRBV12-3/TRBV12-4	few	TRBJ2-7	NA	TGTGCCAGCAGTTTTATTTCCCAGGGTGACGAGCAGTACTTC	CASSFISQGDEQYF
TRBV29-1	NA	TRBJ2-5	NA	TGCAGCGTTGGAGTAGGGACAGAGACCCAGTACTTC	CSVGVGTETQYF
TRBV3-1	few	TRBJ2-7	NA	TGTGCCAGCAGCCAAGATGGGGGGGCTGCCTACGAGCAGTACTTC	CASSQDGGAAYEQYF
TRBV24-1	NA	TRBJ2-1	TRBD2	TGTGCCACCCAGCGAACACGTGCGGGGGGGATTAACAATGAGCAGTTCTTC	CATQRTRAGGINNEQFF
TRBV5-1	many	TRBJ2-7	TRBD2	TGCGCCAGCAGCCGTACTAGCGGGGGGTCCTACGAGCAGTACTTC	CASSRTSGGSYEQYF
TRBV7-2	NA	TRBJ2-4	NA	TGTGCCAGCAGTTCAGGGATAGCCAAAAACATTCAGTACTTC	CASSSGIAKNIQYF